Detailed here is one T cell receptor beta chain. Its target is unknown. 60 Vbeta and 13 Jbeta primers were used in PCR. The data were produced by immunoSEQ multiplex PCR, yet TCRdb's version contains in-frame clones alone and is incomplete. The sample consists of under 200,000 clones, 75% to 85% of them appearing once. The data originate from a study of cytomegalovirus exposure and HLA in healthy donors. General study findings and limits: CMV serostatus was the only recorded immune exposure for donors.

Germline V gene sequence: CDR1 MNHNS, CDR2 SASEGT. Trimming took 3 bases from V and 3 from J, leaving 3 bases between them. The CDR3 has 13 residues. The sequence was collected from a woman aged 45-65 years in good health and CMV-seronegative. Sequenced input: PBMCs. The chain carries TRBV6-1 and TRBJ1-6; D is uncertain. CDR3 amino acids: CASSDIYNSPLHF. In DNA form, the CDR3 reads TGTGCCAGCAGTGACATCTATAATTCACCCCTCCACTTT.